This T cell receptor beta chain was recorded in a study of preoperative IRX-2 immunotherapy in early breast cancer. Clones were read by immunoSEQ multiplex PCR, and TCRdb kept only the in-frame ones, dropping some. The data hold around 30,000 clones, with over 65% observed a single time. The germline V and J ends were trimmed by 3 bases and 4 bases, with 16 bases remaining between them. Germline CDR1 WSHSY, CDR2 SAAADI. There are 16 residues in the CDR3. Treatment: preoperative locoregional IRX-2 cytokine immunotherapy. Preoperative locoregional IRX-2 cytokine immunotherapy was tested in the phase Ib source study.

V gene TRBV10-2 combines with J gene TRBJ2-1; TRBD2 might be the D (6 bases). This TCR derives from a human donor with breast cancer. The sample was acquired from a patient treated with IRX-2 immunotherapy. The CDR3 DNA is TGCGCCAGCAGTGATTTGATCCGGGACTCTTACAATGAGCAGTTCTTC. Protein sequence: CASSDLIRDSYNEQFF.